The 8 T cell receptor beta chains in this list originate from one sample, sequenced in a study of shared clonotypes between healthy human individuals. Generated by immunoSEQ multiplex PCR, the TCRdb table keeps only in-frame clones and is missing some. The repertoire has about 1 million clones, about 70% of them found once; the top ten carry about 1.5%. Sequenced input: memory CD4+ T cells sorted from blood. Sample subset: CD45RA-negative fraction. The receptor source for this set is a man aged 18 to 35 in good health.

For this clone: Additional DNA sequences in this sample encode the identical CDR3. The rearrangement joins TRBV14 to TRBJ1-2; D call uncertain. The CDR3 extends over 12 amino acids. The V gene's germline CDR1 is SGHDN and CDR2 FVKESK. The germline V and J ends were trimmed by 2 bases and 2 bases, with 3 bases remaining between them. The DNA for the CDR3 is TGTGCCAGCAGCCAACAAAACTATGGCTACACCTTC. Residues: CASSQQNYGYTF.

The chain joins TRBV12-5 to TRBJ2-1; D is unresolved. CDR3 length: 18 residues. The V end lost 1 base, the J end lost 0 bases, and 16 bases lay between the germline ends. Germline V gene lookup returns CDR1 LGHNT and CDR2 FRNRAP. CDR3 sequence (DNA): TGTGCTAGTGGTTTGGAGGGTATAGTACGGAGCTCCTACAATGAGCAGTTCTTC. Amino acids: CASGLEGIVRSSYNEQFF.

V is TRBV25-1 and J is TRBJ2-2; 13 nucleotides match TRBD2. CDR1 is MGHDK and CDR2 is SYGVNS in the germline V gene. CDR3 length: 15 residues. Trimming cost V 7 bases and J 6 bases; bases outside gene matches: 5. CDR3 region: CASTTTSGRPGELFF. The CDR3 DNA is TGTGCCAGCACAACGACTAGCGGGAGGCCCGGGGAGCTGTTTTTT.

The chain's CDR3 is CASSLDGGVRAFF. CDR3 coding DNA: TGCGCCAGCAGCCTCGATGGGGGTGTTAGAGCTTTCTTT. The chain employs TRBV5-1 and TRBJ1-1; a possible D gene is TRBD1 (5 bases). Germline CDR1 and CDR2: SGHRS and YFSETQ. Trimming shortened V by 4 bases and J by 10 bases, and 17 bases separated the two germline ends. The CDR3 totals 13 residues.

The gene calls are TRBV11-3 and TRBJ2-4, with 7 bases lining up with TRBD1. The junction had 9 bases not matched to a gene; V was cut back by 5 bases and J by 8 bases. Germline V CDR1 and CDR2: SGHNT, YENEEA. This CDR3 is built from 14 residues. CDR3 in amino acids: CASSPTGITHIQYF. CDR3 DNA sequence: TGTGCCAGCAGCCCGACAGGGATTACGCACATTCAGTACTTC. The variable domain in full, completed from reference TRBV11-3 and TRBJ2-4, reads EAGVVQSPRYKIIEKKQPVAFWCNPISGHNTLYWYLQNLGQGPELLIRYENEEAVDDSQLPKDRFSAERLKGVDSTLKIQPAELGDSAVYLCASSPTGITHIQYFGAGTRLSVL.

J is TRBJ1-1 and V is TRBV5-6; D unresolved. The CDR3 covers 13 residues. Trimming pared 4 bases from V and 6 bases from J, leaving 13 bases between. Per the germline V gene, CDR1 is SGHDT and CDR2 is YYEEEE. The CDR3 nucleotides read TGTGCCAGCAGCGGAAGGATTAACCCTGAAGCTTTCTTT. It encodes CASSGRINPEAFF.

This chain connects TRBV5-6 to TRBJ1-6; TRBD1 agrees at 11 bases. V gave up 4 bases and J gave up 7 bases; unmatched junction bases: 10. The CDR3 is 17 amino acids. Germline V gene data show CDR1 as SGHDT and CDR2 as YYEEEE. The CDR3 bases are TGTGCCAGCAGCCGTCGGACAGGGGGCCTAGGGAATTCACCCCTCCACTTT. This gives the protein CASSRRTGGLGNSPLHF.

The rearrangement uses TRBV4-1 and TRBJ2-7; D tentatively reads TRBD1 or TRBD2 (5 bases each). Trimming took off 4 bases at V and 1 base at J, with 14 bases between the two ends. Per germline, CDR1 MGHRA and CDR2 YSYEKL. This CDR3 comprises 15 residues. CDR3 amino acids: CASSPGTERSYEQYF. The CDR3 region has the DNA TGCGCCAGCAGCCCGGGGACCGAGCGTTCCTACGAGCAGTACTTC.